The next 4 T cell receptor beta chains were all read from a single sample in a study of metastatic and nonmetastatic thyroid tumors (dated by TCRdb to the early 2020s). Libraries were built with PCR. Data came from an Illumina HiSeq 4000. In TCRdb, the public reads were trimmed at Q25 with fastp and aligned with MiXCR, with productive beta chains retained. In all, the sample holds under 35,000 clones, and roughly a fifth of those were seen once. The top ten clonotypes cover about 22% of the sample. Before undergoing thyroid surgery, none of the patients had been given any kind of treatment. Material: blood. The receptors shown here come from a female donor with papillary thyroid cancer or a benign thyroid nodule (not recorded which). Some clones in this sample may be carry-over from other donors' samples.

This clone was detected ten times or more. The V and J genes are TRBV7-3 and TRBJ2-1; D tentatively reads TRBD1 or TRBD2 (5 bases each). Germline V gene lookup returns CDR1 SGHTA and CDR2 FQGTGA. The CDR3 extends over 13 amino acids. The ends were cut back, 0 bases at V and 10 bases at J, with 10 bases in the middle. The CDR3 here is CASSLTPRDEQFF. DNA of the CDR3: TGTGCCAGCAGCTTAACCCCTCGGGACGAGCAGTTCTTC.

This clone was counted ten times or more. This rearrangement joins TRBV3-1 to TRBJ2-5; the D is unclear. There are 13 residues in the CDR3. Germline values: CDR1 LGHDT, CDR2 YNNKEL (reference sequence). V lost 3 bases to trimming and J lost 5 bases, with 10 bases between them. The CDR3 region has the DNA TGTGCCAGCAGCCACCTCTCTGAGGAGACCCAGTACTTC. Its translation: CASSHLSEETQYF.

The chain links TRBV5-1 to TRBJ2-2, with TRBD1 as a possible D gene (6 bases). This CDR3 spans 15 amino acids. Deletions cut 5 bases from V and 2 bases from J, with 13 bases between. From germline, CDR1 is SGHRS and CDR2 YFSETQ. CDR3 residues: CASSLSGANTGELFF. The DNA for the CDR3 is TGCGCCAGCAGTTTGTCAGGGGCCAACACCGGGGAGCTGTTTTTT.

The rearrangement links TRBV20-1 to TRBJ2-7; TRBD2 matches 12 bases. The germline gives CDR1 DFQATT, CDR2 SNEGSKA (reference sequence). The CDR3 totals 13 residues. This CDR3 is CSKGLAGSYEQYF. The DNA of the CDR3 is TGCAGCAAAGGACTAGCGGGATCCTACGAGCAGTACTTC.